Below, 20 T cell receptor beta chains from the same sample are listed, as sequenced in a study of fetal regulatory T cell absence and autoimmunity. Method: immunoSEQ multiplex PCR; TCRdb's copy keeps in-frame clones and lacks some. The repertoire holds about 50,000 clones, with around 85% as singletons. Sequenced input: cord blood. The receptors were sampled from a newborn boy with IPEX syndrome.

The chain has TRBV13 and TRBJ1-4; TRBD1 aligns across 10 bases. The CDR3 consists of 13 residues. Germline CDR1 reads PRHDT; CDR2 reads FYEKMQ (reference sequence). The J segment lost 8 bases and the V segment lost 3 bases, leaving 0 bases of the junction unmatched. Here the CDR3 reads CASSLTGGEKLFF. CDR3 in DNA: TGTGCCAGCAGCTTGACAGGGGGCGAAAAACTGTTTTTT.

The chain couples TRBV6-1 to TRBJ2-4, with D uncertain. Germline CDR1 reads MNHNS; CDR2 reads SASEGT. Trimming left V 2 bases short and J 11 bases short, with 19 bases between. The CDR3 runs to 15 residues. In nucleotides, the CDR3 is TGTGCCAGCAGTGAAACGGTGGGCGGCCTCGGAGTTCAGTACTTC. The encoded protein is CASSETVGGLGVQYF.

V usage is TRBV25-1 and J usage is TRBJ2-5; D is perhaps TRBD1 or TRBD2 (5 bases each). CDR3 length: 15 residues. Trimming stripped 1 base from V and 0 bases from J, with 9 bases between. CDR1 is MGHDK, CDR2 SYGVNS, per germline. CDR3 sequence reads: CASSEFGGYQETQYF. CDR3 nucleotides: TGTGCCAGCAGTGAATTTGGGGGTTACCAAGAGACCCAGTACTTC. The variable domain in full, with the rest retrieved from reference TRBV25-1 and TRBJ2-5, is EADIYQTPRYLVIGTGKKITLECSQTMGHDKMYWYQQDPGMELHLIHYSYGVNSTEKGDLSSESTVSRIRTEHFPLTLESARPSHTSQYLCASSEFGGYQETQYFGPGTRLLVL.

The chain employs TRBV9 and TRBJ2-7, with D maybe TRBD2 (6 bases). The CDR3 length is 14 residues. V lost 4 bases to trimming and J lost 1 base, with 12 bases between them. Germline V gene data show CDR1 as SGDLS and CDR2 as YYNGEE. For the CDR3, the DNA is TGTGCCAGCAGCTTCGGGACTTTTTCCTACGAGCAGTACTTC. The encoded protein is CASSFGTFSYEQYF.

The J gene is TRBJ2-5, the V gene TRBV27, with 8 bases lining up with TRBD2. Germline assignment: CDR1 MNHEY and CDR2 SMNVEV (reference sequence). The CDR3 length is 14 residues. V shed 3 bases and J 4 bases; nucleotides not matched to a gene: 4. In DNA form, the CDR3 reads TGTGCCAGCAGTTTGCGAACTAGCGGAGAGACCCAGTACTTC. This encodes CASSLRTSGETQYF.

The V call is TRBV27, the J call TRBJ2-1; the match to TRBD2 covers 11 bases. The CDR3 spans 14 residues. The ends lost 4 bases at V and 5 bases at J; junction bases unmatched: 1. CDR1 and CDR2 (germline): MNHEY, SMNVEV (reference sequence). CDR3 sequence: CASSWTSGHNEQFF. CDR3 DNA: TGTGCCAGCAGTTGGACTAGCGGGCACAATGAGCAGTTCTTC.

V is TRBV7-2 and J is TRBJ1-1; a possible D gene is TRBD1 (5 bases). Trimming shortened V by 2 bases and J by 0 bases, and 7 bases separated the two germline ends. Germline CDR1 is SGHTA and CDR2 is FQGNSA. This CDR3 spans 14 amino acids. The CDR3 nucleotides read TGTGCCAGCAGCTTACAGGGCGTGAACACTGAAGCTTTCTTT. Residues: CASSLQGVNTEAFF.

The chain links TRBV6-5 to TRBJ2-7; D is unresolved. V lost 5 bases and J lost 5, with 10 bases in between. From germline, CDR1 is MNHEY and CDR2 SVGAGI. CDR3 length: 12 residues. CDR3 coding DNA: TGTGCCAGCAGTGCATCGGCCGACGAGCAGTACTTC. Translated: CASSASADEQYF.

The CDR3 DNA reads as TGTGCCAGCAGCTTAGAGGGGGGAAAGACCCAGTACTTC. This gives the protein CASSLEGGKTQYF. The genes are TRBV11-2 and TRBJ2-5, with a possible D match to TRBD2 (6 bases). The CDR3 spans 13 residues. The V and J ends lost 0 bases and 6 bases respectively, with 8 bases between them. The germline CDR1 and CDR2 sequences are SGHAT and FQNNGV.

The rearrangement joins TRBV11-2 to TRBJ1-5, with a weak D call TRBD1 (5 bases). Germline V gene lookup returns CDR1 SGHAT and CDR2 FQNNGV. The CDR3 has 12 residues. With 2 bases removed from V and 6 bases from J, the gap between germline ends came to 5 bases. CDR3 in DNA: TGTGCCAGCAGCTTAAGGGGTCAGCCCCAGCATTTT. Residues: CASSLRGQPQHF. Together with reference TRBV11-2 and TRBJ1-5, the CDR3 gives the full variable domain: EAGVAQSPRYKIIEKRQSVAFWCNPISGHATLYWYQQILGQGPKLLIQFQNNGVVDDSQLPKDRFSAERLKGVDSTLKIQPAKLEDSAVYLCASSLRGQPQHFGDGTRLSIL.

V usage is TRBV6-1 and J usage is TRBJ1-4; D is undetermined. Trimming took off 5 bases at V and 4 bases at J, with 14 bases between the two ends. Germline values: CDR1 MNHNS, CDR2 SASEGT. The CDR3 spans 15 residues. The CDR3 spells CASSRGRAVNEKLFF. CDR3 DNA sequence: TGTGCCAGCAGTCGAGGTAGGGCGGTTAATGAAAAACTGTTTTTT.

The chain recombines TRBV9 with TRBJ1-2; D unresolved. Trimming cost V 0 bases and J 4 bases, with 16 bases left between them. CDR3 size: 16 residues. Germline V gives CDR1 SGDLS, CDR2 YYNGEE. CDR3 loop: CASSVEATGIPYGYTF. DNA for the CDR3: TGTGCCAGCAGCGTAGAGGCGACCGGGATCCCCTATGGCTACACCTTC.

The chain uses TRBV2 and TRBJ2-2, with TRBD1 as a possible D gene (5 bases). CDR1 SNHLY and CDR2 FYNNEI come from the germline V gene. The CDR3 sequence is 14 residues long. Trimming shortened V by 3 bases and J by 2 bases, and 7 bases separated the two germline ends. The CDR3 region has the DNA TGTGCCAGCAGTGAGACAGTAAACACCGGGGAGCTGTTTTTT. This gives the protein CASSETVNTGELFF.

The sample holds one count of this clone. This chain joins TRBV6-1 and TRBJ2-1, with 8 bases lining up with TRBD1. This CDR3 has 14 amino acids. The germline CDR1 and CDR2 sequences are MNHNS and SASEGT. V gave up 6 bases and J gave up 1 base; unmatched junction bases: 2. Here the CDR3 DNA reads TGTGCCAGCAGGCGACAGGGGTCCTACAATGAGCAGTTCTTC. Translated, it gives CASRRQGSYNEQFF.

V gene TRBV5-4 combines with J gene TRBJ2-2; the D gene is possibly TRBD2 (5 bases). The CDR3 is made up of 14 amino acids. Trimming shortened V by 4 bases and J by 7 bases, and 14 bases separated the two germline ends. CDR1 is SGHNT, CDR2 YYREEE, per germline (reference sequence). This chain's CDR3 is CASSPRALGGELFF. DNA for the CDR3: TGTGCCAGCAGCCCGAGGGCGCTTGGCGGGGAGCTGTTTTTT.

A single count supports this clone. The rearrangement joins TRBV7-9 to TRBJ1-2; possible D gene TRBD1, 5 bases. Trimming cost V 4 bases and J 4 bases, with 16 bases left between them. CDR1 is SEHNR and CDR2 is FQNEAQ in the germline V gene (reference sequence). The length of the CDR3 is 15 residues. CDR3 protein: CASSWGSSFPYGYTF. The CDR3 region has the DNA TGTGCCAGCAGCTGGGGCAGCAGTTTTCCCTATGGCTACACCTTC.

J is TRBJ2-7 and V is TRBV7-9; D gene ambiguous. Germline CDR1 SEHNR, CDR2 FQNEAQ (reference sequence). This CDR3 is built from 11 residues. The ends were cut back, 5 bases at V and 3 bases at J, with 5 bases in the middle. The CDR3 DNA reads TGTGCCAGCAGCCCTCTCTACGAGCAGTACTTC. This gives the protein CASSPLYEQYF. Supplemented by reference TRBV7-9 and TRBJ2-7, the full variable domain reads DTGVSQNPRHKITKRGQNVTFRCDPISEHNRLYWYRQTLGQGPEFLTYFQNEAQLEKSRLLSDRFSAERPKGSFSTLEIQRTEQGDSAMYLCASSPLYEQYFGPGTRLTVT.

The V call is TRBV4-1, the J call TRBJ2-7; D might be TRBD2 (5 bases). Trimming stripped 0 bases from V and 2 bases from J, with 11 bases between. Germline-derived CDR1 and CDR2 are MGHRA and YSYEKL. This CDR3 contains 15 residues. CDR3 coding DNA: TGCGCCAGCAGCCAAGAACTCGGGATACCCTACGAGCAGTACTTC. Protein: CASSQELGIPYEQYF.

The chain recombines TRBV27 with TRBJ2-3, with 11 bases aligning to TRBD2. Germline CDR1 reads MNHEY; CDR2 reads SMNVEV (reference sequence). Trimming cost V 6 bases and J 4 bases; bases outside gene matches: 9. This CDR3 contains 16 residues. The CDR3 here is CASRPSGRWGADTQYF. The CDR3 DNA reads TGTGCCAGCAGACCTAGCGGGAGGTGGGGGGCAGATACGCAGTATTTT.

The CDR3 loop is CASSSPTYMNTEAFF. CDR3 coding DNA: TGTGCCAGCAGCTCCCCGACGTACATGAACACTGAAGCTTTCTTT. The chain employs TRBV5-4 and TRBJ1-1, with no clear D. Germline loops: CDR1 SGHNT, CDR2 YYREEE (reference sequence). Trimming removed 3 bases at V and 0 bases at J, with 12 bases between. The CDR3 contains 15 residues.